This T cell receptor (beta chain) came from a study of beta chain features in type 1 diabetes. Whole-study findings and limits: People with Type 1 diabetes carried modestly yet significantly shorter TCRB CDR3s in all four CD4+ subsets.

Sequenced material consisted of expressed TCRB transcripts (all of the isolated RNA was reverse transcribed). Using immunoSEQ multiplex PCR, the repertoire was profiled, and TCRdb retains in-frame clones only, with some absent. There are under 150,000 clones in the sample; approximately 9% occur only once, and roughly 0.75% lies in the top ten. This clone came up a few times. The antigen remains undetermined. The length of the CDR3 is 14 residues. The V end was cut by 8 bases, the J end by 5 bases, with 16 bases between. Germline values: CDR1 MDHEN, CDR2 SYDVKM. Specimen: central memory CD4+ T cells from blood. The genes are TRBV28 and TRBJ1-5; D unresolved. This receptor was obtained from a man in his thirties or forties with type 1 diabetes. DNA for the CDR3: TGTGCCAGCGTTCCCCAACACCAGGATCAGCCCCAGCATTTT. It encodes CASVPQHQDQPQHF.